A selection of T cell receptor beta chains follows, all from one sample in a study of human T cells and chemical hapten exposure. TCRdb passed the RACE reads through MiXCR, listing each CDR3 protein once. The sample consists of more than 250,000 distinct CDR3 sequences, roughly 8% of them appearing once. The starting material was whole blood, obtained in connection with sensitization to the hapten diphenylcyclopropenone (DPC). These receptors were taken from a man aged 18 to 30 with alopecia areata. Some clones in this sample may be carry-over from other donors' samples. Both conserved end residues are part of each CDR3. Each record gives: J gene, D gene, clone size, V gene, CDR3 length, CDR3 DNA, CDR3 protein. A D gene is named only where the DNA matches it firmly. Not every row has a clone size; where given, it reads once, few, many or a size class.

J: TRBJ2-1
D: NA
size: few
V: TRBV27
length: 15
DNA: TGTGCCAGCAGTTTTAGTACGGGGTCCTACAATGAGCAGTTCTTC
CDR3: CASSFSTGSYNEQFF

J: TRBJ2-3
D: TRBD2
size: NA
V: TRBV6-2/TRBV6-3
length: 18
DNA: TGTGCCAGCAGTTACTCTCCCGGGCTAGCGGGGGTCACAGATACGCAGTATTTT
CDR3: CASSYSPGLAGVTDTQYF

J: TRBJ1-1
D: NA
size: many
V: TRBV5-1
length: 15
DNA: TGCGCCAGCAGCTCCCAGGACACCACGAACACTGAAGCTTTCTTT
CDR3: CASSSQDTTNTEAFF

J: TRBJ1-6
D: TRBD1
size: NA
V: TRBV12-3/TRBV12-4
length: 15
DNA: TGTGCCAGCAGTTTTTCGGGACAGGGTAACTCACCCCTCCACTTT
CDR3: CASSFSGQGNSPLHF

J: TRBJ1-1
D: TRBD1
size: NA
V: TRBV6-2/TRBV6-3
length: 18
DNA: TGTGCCAGCAGTTACGTCGGGACAGGGGGCTATAAAGTCTCTGAAGCTTTCTTT
CDR3: CASSYVGTGGYKVSEAFF

J: TRBJ1-1
D: TRBD1
size: NA
V: TRBV6-5
length: 15
DNA: TGTGCCAGCAGTACGGGGACAGTAAGCTCCACTGAAGCTTTCTTT
CDR3: CASSTGTVSSTEAFF

J: TRBJ2-1
D: NA
size: NA
V: TRBV7-3
length: 15
DNA: TGTGCCAGCAGCTTCGCCGGGACCGCGTACAATGAGCAGTTCTTC
CDR3: CASSFAGTAYNEQFF

J: TRBJ1-5
D: NA
size: few
V: TRBV7-2
length: 13
DNA: TGTGCCAGCGCACCCGTTTGGAATCAGCCCCAGCATTTT
CDR3: CASAPVWNQPQHF

J: TRBJ1-2
D: NA
size: many
V: TRBV25-1
length: 14
DNA: TGTGCCAGCAGTACTCTTGGAGGGGGCTATGGCTACACCTTC
CDR3: CASSTLGGGYGYTF

J: TRBJ1-5
D: NA
size: few
V: TRBV6-6
length: 17
DNA: TGTGCCAGCAGTTACGATCCACAGGGCGACGGCGATCAGCCCCAGCATTTT
CDR3: CASSYDPQGDGDQPQHF

J: TRBJ2-1
D: NA
size: NA
V: TRBV12-3/TRBV12-4
length: 15
DNA: TGTGCCAGCAGCCCCGGGACCCTGCCCTACAATGAGCAGTTCTTC
CDR3: CASSPGTLPYNEQFF

J: TRBJ2-7
D: NA
size: many
V: TRBV9
length: 14
DNA: TGTGCCAGCAGCGTAGGGTACGGTACCTACGAGCAGTACTTC
CDR3: CASSVGYGTYEQYF

J: TRBJ1-6
D: TRBD1
size: many
V: TRBV5-1
length: 15
DNA: TGCGCCAGCAGCAAGTCGGGACAGGATAATTCACCCCTCCACTTT
CDR3: CASSKSGQDNSPLHF

J: TRBJ2-3
D: TRBD2
size: NA
V: TRBV20-1
length: 14
DNA: TGCAGTGCTAGGAGCGGGGGGGAGATAGATACGCAGTATTTT
CDR3: CSARSGGEIDTQYF

J: TRBJ1-1
D: NA
size: NA
V: TRBV20-1
length: 13
DNA: TGCAGTGCCCGCCGCGGGGGAGGCACTGAAGCTTTCTTT
CDR3: CSARRGGGTEAFF

J: TRBJ2-7
D: TRBD1
size: many
V: TRBV20-1
length: 14
DNA: TGCAGCGCGGAAGGGGGACAGGGGAAATACGAGCAGTACTTC
CDR3: CSAEGGQGKYEQYF

J: TRBJ2-1
D: TRBD2
size: NA
V: TRBV7-9
length: 13
DNA: TGTGCCAGCAGCCCCAGCGGGGTCAATGAGCAGTTCTTC
CDR3: CASSPSGVNEQFF

J: TRBJ2-5
D: NA
size: NA
V: TRBV7-9
length: 16
DNA: TGTGCCAGCAGCTTAGCGGGCAGGGGCCCCTTTAAGGTCCAGTACTTC
CDR3: CASSLAGRGPFKVQYF